This T cell receptor beta chain came from a study of CD8 T cells in ankylosing spondylitis. This clonotype was found many times. Its antigen is unidentified. This CDR3 has 13 amino acids. Trimming cost V 5 bases and J 6 bases, with 11 bases left between them. Germline V gene sequence: CDR1 SGHVS, CDR2 FNYEAQ. Notes on the study in general: Disease-linked clones reportedly concentrated significantly in matched ankylosing spondylitis synovial fluid.

Each TCR beta library was made by quantitative 5'-RACE that incorporated molecular barcodes. TCRdb independently ran MiXCR on the 5' RACE reads; one entry per CDR3 protein. The table has some 71,000 distinct CDR3 sequences, roughly 5.3% seen once. The chain combines TRBV7-6 with TRBJ1-5, with unresolved D. Sequencing used blood, either unsorted or a sorted T cell fraction (not recorded which). The TCR comes from a male donor with ankylosing spondylitis or in good health (not recorded which). CDR3 DNA: TGTGCCAGCAGCGGCGACCGGGGTCAGCCCCAGCATTTT. It specifies CASSGDRGQPQHF.